This T cell receptor beta chain was recorded in a study of blood T cell repertoires in COVID-19. The germline CDR1 and CDR2 sequences are MNHEY and SVGAGI. The V end was cut by 6 bases, the J end by 3 bases, with 17 bases between. The CDR3 spans 15 residues. Profiling relied on immunoSEQ multiplex PCR, and the TCRdb table lists in-frame clones only, not all of them. The sample has around 240,000 clones, over 80% seen once. This receptor was taken from a man in his forties or fifties who had been exposed to COVID-19. What was sequenced was PBMCs or T cells enriched from blood (not recorded which). The chain links TRBV6-5 to TRBJ1-2; tentatively, D is TRBD1 (6 bases). The CDR3 is CASSRQAMGDYGYTF. DNA for the CDR3: TGTGCCAGCAGCCGACAGGCCATGGGGGACTATGGCTACACCTTC.